The 15 T cell receptor beta chains below were found in one sample sequenced in a study of early T cells in non-severe SARS-CoV-2 infection. Via MiXCR, TCRdb re-called the 5' RACE reads, giving one row per CDR3 protein. The repertoire consists of some 77,000 distinct CDR3 sequences, with about 13% occurring once and the leading ten covering 1.1%. Material for sequencing was whole blood. The receptors originated from an adult who was a healthcare worker with PCR-confirmed SARS-CoV-2 infection or an uninfected control (not recorded which).

This chain joins TRBV20-1 and TRBJ2-4; perhaps D is TRBD1 or TRBD2 (5 bases each). The V and J ends lost 5 bases and 8 bases respectively, with 19 bases between them. Germline CDR1 and CDR2: DFQATT and SNEGSKA (reference sequence). The length of the CDR3 is 14 residues. In DNA form, the CDR3 reads TGCAGTGCTCCCTCGAGTCTCCGAGGGGACATTCAGTACTTC. Protein product: CSAPSSLRGDIQYF.

This clonotype was seen a handful of times. This chain connects TRBV9 to TRBJ1-6, with 8 bases aligning to TRBD1. The length of the CDR3 is 15 residues. Per germline, CDR1 SGDLS and CDR2 YYNGEE. V was pared by 4 bases and J by 6 bases, with 6 bases of the junction left unmatched. The CDR3 DNA is TGTGCCAGCAGCCTCCGGGACAGGCCTAATTCACCCCTCCACTTT. Translated: CASSLRDRPNSPLHF.

This clonotype was counted ten times or more. The gene calls are TRBV10-2 and TRBJ1-1; 8 nucleotides match TRBD1. Germline assignment: CDR1 WSHSY and CDR2 SAAADI. The length of the CDR3 is 13 residues. V trimming: 8 bases; J trimming: 1 base; junction bases outside the gene matches: 3. The CDR3 loop is CASGDRSNTEAFF. The CDR3 DNA reads as TGCGCCAGCGGGGACAGGTCGAACACTGAAGCTTTCTTT.

This clonotype was seen more than once but under ten times. J is TRBJ2-5 and V is TRBV5-6; 11 bases map to TRBD2. Germline V lookup: CDR1 SGHDT, CDR2 YYEEEE. This CDR3 has 17 residues. With V trimmed by 4 bases and J by 0 bases, 8 bases remained unmatched. The CDR3 bases are TGTGCCAGCAGCAGAATGACTAGCGGGACCAACCAAGAGACCCAGTACTTC. Translating gives CASSRMTSGTNQETQYF.

This clonotype was seen a handful of times. This sequence joins TRBV11-2 and TRBJ2-3; perhaps TRBD2 as D (7 bases). Germline V gene sequence: CDR1 SGHAT, CDR2 FQNNGV. Trimming pared 8 bases from V and 3 bases from J, leaving 21 bases between. This CDR3 has 16 residues. The CDR3 nucleotides are TGTGCCAGCCGACAGGCATCTGCGGGGGAGACAGATACGCAGTATTTT. Its protein product is CASRQASAGETDTQYF.

There are many counts of this clonotype. The chain joins TRBV29-1 to TRBJ2-1, with TRBD2 matching 9 bases. Trimming removed 3 bases from V and 7 bases from J; junction bases left unmatched: 10. Germline V lookup: CDR1 SQVTM, CDR2 ANQGSEA. The CDR3 contains 15 residues. The CDR3 loop reads CSVEGGRAAVNEQFF. The CDR3 bases are TGCAGCGTTGAGGGCGGGAGGGCCGCGGTAAATGAGCAGTTCTTC.

As concerns this clonotype: One end of the junction varies from germline; a read error may be responsible. This rearrangement joins TRBV29-1 to TRBJ2-5; perhaps TRBD2 as D (6 bases). The CDR3 length is 9 residues. CDR1 SQVTM and CDR2 ANQGSEA come from the germline V gene. CDR3 amino acids: CALDGRQNF. Written as DNA, the CDR3 is TGCGCGCTCGATGGGAGGCAAAACTTC.

This clonotype has ten or more counts. This chain connects TRBV6-2 or TRBV6-3 to TRBJ2-5; tentatively, D is TRBD2 (6 bases). Germline V lookup: CDR1 MNHEY, CDR2 SVGEGT. This CDR3 contains 14 residues. V dropped 2 bases and J dropped 1 base, with 8 bases sitting between them. The CDR3 protein is CASSYLGGQETQYF. CDR3 nucleotides: TGTGCCAGCAGTTACCTCGGGGGCCAAGAGACCCAGTACTTC.

V is TRBV6-2 or TRBV6-3 and J is TRBJ1-1; D ambiguous. Per germline, CDR1 MNHEY and CDR2 SVGEGT. V lost 8 bases and J 1 base, leaving 11 bases between the germline ends. This CDR3 region has 13 residues. The CDR3 DNA reads TGTGCCAGCGGAAAAACAGAGAACACTGAAGCTTTCTTT. Translated, it gives CASGKTENTEAFF.

This clonotype has only a few counts. The junction and the germline gene differ at one end; a read error may be behind it. This chain links TRBV20-1 with TRBJ1-4; 8 bases map to TRBD1. Germline CDR1 is DFQATT and CDR2 is SNEGSKA (reference sequence). CDR3 length equals 12 residues. For the CDR3, the DNA is TGCAGTGCTGGAGAACAGGGGGGAAAACTGTTTTTT. Its translation: CSAGEQGGKLFF.

V usage is TRBV4-2 and J usage is TRBJ2-4; 8 bases match TRBD2. Looked up from germline, CDR1 is LGHNA and CDR2 is YNFKEQ. CDR3 length: 17 amino acids. V lost 0 bases to trimming and J lost 9 bases; unmatched junction nucleotides: 13. Here the CDR3 reads CASSQDGDVSGNAIQYF. CDR3 in DNA: TGTGCCAGCAGCCAAGATGGGGATGTTAGCGGGAACGCCATTCAGTACTTC.

This clonotype showed up just a few times. In DNA form, the CDR3 reads TGTGCCAGCAGTTTCACAGGGATGTCACTCGGGGGCACTGAAGCTTTCTTT. This codes for CASSFTGMSLGGTEAFF. The chain carries TRBV28 and TRBJ1-1; D is perhaps TRBD1 (6 bases). The CDR3 is made up of 17 amino acids. CDR1 is MDHEN, CDR2 SYDVKM, per germline. Trimming stripped 3 bases from V and 4 bases from J, with 21 bases between.

This clonotype was recorded at least ten times. This chain links TRBV2 with TRBJ2-3, with D perhaps TRBD1 or TRBD2 (5 bases each). Germline assignment: CDR1 SNHLY and CDR2 FYNNEI. The V end was cut by 3 bases, the J end by 2 bases, with 6 bases between. The CDR3 consists of 13 residues. DNA for the CDR3: TGTGCCAGCAGTGAGGGACCCACAGATACGCAGTATTTT. This translates into CASSEGPTDTQYF.

To note about this clonotype: A junction boundary mismatches the germline segment, possibly from a read error. This chain uses TRBV28 with TRBJ1-2; no reliable D call. In germline, CDR1 is MDHEN, CDR2 SYDVKM. CDR3 length: 13 residues. The DNA of the CDR3 is TGTGCCACCAGTTCCTTTGCCCTCTATGGCTACACCTTC. Protein sequence: CATSSFALYGYTF.

The rearrangement joins TRBV11-2 to TRBJ2-3; 10 bases map to TRBD2. This CDR3 comprises 18 residues. The V gene end was trimmed by 4 bases and the J gene end by 1 base; junction bases not matched to a gene: 11. Germline values: CDR1 SGHAT, CDR2 FQNNGV. The CDR3: CASSSQAPGLARTDTQYF. The CDR3 DNA reads as TGTGCCAGCAGCTCGCAAGCCCCGGGACTAGCGCGCACAGATACGCAGTATTTT. Complete variable domain (other parts from reference TRBV11-2 and TRBJ2-3): EAGVAQSPRYKIIEKRQSVAFWCNPISGHATLYWYQQILGQGPKLLIQFQNNGVVDDSQLPKDRFSAERLKGVDSTLKIQPAKLEDSAVYLCASSSQAPGLARTDTQYFGPGTRLTVL.